The rows below give T cell receptor beta chains drawn from one sample of a study of cytomegalovirus exposure and HLA in healthy donors. This table comes from immunoSEQ multiplex PCR, and its TCRdb copy is limited to in-frame clones, with some not included. The sample shows fewer than 200,000 clones, roughly 85% of them seen only once. Sequenced sample: PBMCs. These receptors came from a young woman in good health and CMV-seronegative. CDR3s include the opening cysteine and the closing phenylalanine or tryptophan. A D gene is named only where the DNA matches it firmly. Only some rows state a clone size, as once, few, many or a class for expanded clones.

clone size: NA; V gene: TRBV7-2; J gene: TRBJ2-7; D gene: NA; CDR3 DNA: TGTGCCAGCAGCTCAACAATATCCTACGAGCAGTACTTC; CDR3 protein: CASSSTISYEQYF
clone size: NA; V gene: TRBV19; J gene: TRBJ1-2; D gene: TRBD1; CDR3 DNA: TGTGCCAGTAGTATGACGGCAGGGGGCACCTATGGCTACACCTTC; CDR3 protein: CASSMTAGGTYGYTF
clone size: NA; V gene: TRBV4-3; J gene: TRBJ2-7; D gene: NA; CDR3 DNA: TGCGCCAGCAGCCAAGTCGGGTCACAGGGAGAGCAGTACTTC; CDR3 protein: CASSQVGSQGEQYF
clone size: few; V gene: TRBV2; J gene: TRBJ2-7; D gene: TRBD2; CDR3 DNA: TGTGCCAGCAGGGGGCTTGCCGGGAGGATCCACGAGCAGTACTTC; CDR3 protein: CASRGLAGRIHEQYF
clone size: once; V gene: TRBV28; J gene: TRBJ1-3; D gene: NA; CDR3 DNA: TGTGCCAGCAGTTTCCAGGGGCCCTCTGGAAACACCATATATTTT; CDR3 protein: CASSFQGPSGNTIYF
clone size: NA; V gene: TRBV6-5; J gene: TRBJ1-1; D gene: NA; CDR3 DNA: TGTGCCAGCAGTATCGGGAACACTGAAGCTTTCTTT; CDR3 protein: CASSIGNTEAFF
clone size: few; V gene: TRBV11-3; J gene: TRBJ2-3; D gene: NA; CDR3 DNA: TGTGCCAGCAGCTCCCCCCCGTTCGGGTCAGATACGCAGTATTTT; CDR3 protein: CASSSPPFGSDTQYF
clone size: once; V gene: TRBV9; J gene: TRBJ2-1; D gene: TRBD2; CDR3 DNA: TGTGCCAGCAGCTCAATAAGGGATGGGGGGGGGATTGAGCAGTTCTTC; CDR3 protein: CASSSIRDGGGIEQFF
clone size: NA; V gene: TRBV7-8; J gene: TRBJ1-2; D gene: TRBD1; CDR3 DNA: TGTGCCAGCACCTTGCAGGGGGATGGCTACACCTTC; CDR3 protein: CASTLQGDGYTF
clone size: NA; V gene: TRBV13; J gene: TRBJ2-1; D gene: TRBD1; CDR3 DNA: TGTGCCAGCAGCCACCGACCCGACAGGGCCTATGAGCAGTTCTTC; CDR3 protein: CASSHRPDRAYEQFF
clone size: NA; V gene: TRBV7-2; J gene: TRBJ1-2; D gene: NA; CDR3 DNA: TGTGCCGGCAGCTTACGGGGGTATGGCTACACCTTC; CDR3 protein: CAGSLRGYGYTF
clone size: NA; V gene: TRBV9; J gene: TRBJ1-3; D gene: NA; CDR3 DNA: TGTGCCAGCAGAAACAGGGCTGGAAACACCATATATTTT; CDR3 protein: CASRNRAGNTIYF
clone size: NA; V gene: TRBV14; J gene: TRBJ2-3; D gene: NA; CDR3 DNA: TGTGCCAGCAGCCAAGATGCGGCAGTGAGTAGCACAGATACGCAGTATTTT; CDR3 protein: CASSQDAAVSSTDTQYF
clone size: NA; V gene: TRBV7-2; J gene: TRBJ1-5; D gene: NA; CDR3 DNA: TGTGCCAGCAGCCCTTCCGTGACAAGTAGCAATCAGCCCCAGCATTTT; CDR3 protein: CASSPSVTSSNQPQHF
clone size: NA; V gene: TRBV20-1; J gene: TRBJ2-1; D gene: NA; CDR3 DNA: TGCAGTGCTGACCCCCGGGGTGAGCAGTTCTTC; CDR3 protein: CSADPRGEQFF
clone size: NA; V gene: TRBV10-3; J gene: TRBJ2-7; D gene: NA; CDR3 DNA: TGTGCCATCAGTGCCGGACAGACGAAATTAACCTACGAGCAGTACTTC; CDR3 protein: CAISAGQTKLTYEQYF
clone size: NA; V gene: TRBV29-1; J gene: TRBJ2-1; D gene: TRBD2; CDR3 DNA: TGCAGCGTACCCGGGACTAGCGGGACGGCCTACAATGAGCAGTTCTTC; CDR3 protein: CSVPGTSGTAYNEQFF
clone size: NA; V gene: TRBV2; J gene: TRBJ1-1; D gene: TRBD1; CDR3 DNA: TGTGCCAGCAGTGTCAAGATGGGACAGGTGAACACTGAAGCTTTCTTT; CDR3 protein: CASSVKMGQVNTEAFF
clone size: NA; V gene: TRBV27; J gene: TRBJ2-6; D gene: TRBD1; CDR3 DNA: TGTGCCAGCAGGGTAGGACAGGGCAGCTCTGGGGCCAACGTCCTGACTTTC; CDR3 protein: CASRVGQGSSGANVLTF
clone size: NA; V gene: TRBV6-1; J gene: TRBJ1-3; D gene: NA; CDR3 DNA: TGTGCCAGCAGTGAAGCGTCAACAGGGTCCTCTGGAAACACCATATATTTT; CDR3 protein: CASSEASTGSSGNTIYF
clone size: once; V gene: TRBV18; J gene: TRBJ2-2; D gene: TRBD1; CDR3 DNA: TGTGCCAGCTCACCCTTATACTCGACAGGGGGCAAAACCGGGGAGCTGTTTTTT; CDR3 protein: CASSPLYSTGGKTGELFF
clone size: few; V gene: TRBV4-1; J gene: TRBJ1-5; D gene: NA; CDR3 DNA: TGCGCCAGCAGCCAAGAAGGTCAGGTAAATCAGCCCCAGCATTTT; CDR3 protein: CASSQEGQVNQPQHF
clone size: NA; V gene: TRBV30; J gene: TRBJ1-3; D gene: NA; CDR3 DNA: TGTGCCTGGATCATACGGGGTACTGGAAACACCATATATTTT; CDR3 protein: CAWIIRGTGNTIYF
clone size: NA; V gene: TRBV4-1; J gene: TRBJ1-6; D gene: NA; CDR3 DNA: TGCGCCAGCAGCCCACGCGGGGCCATTAATTCACCCCTCCACTTT; CDR3 protein: CASSPRGAINSPLHF
clone size: NA; V gene: TRBV19; J gene: TRBJ2-7; D gene: NA; CDR3 DNA: TGTGCCAGTAGTATCGTACTCACCCACGAGCAGTACTTC; CDR3 protein: CASSIVLTHEQYF
clone size: NA; V gene: TRBV2; J gene: TRBJ2-7; D gene: TRBD1; CDR3 DNA: TGTGCCAGCAGCGCAGGGACAGGGGTAGTTAACGAGCAGTACTTC; CDR3 protein: CASSAGTGVVNEQYF
clone size: few; V gene: TRBV10-1; J gene: TRBJ2-7; D gene: TRBD2; CDR3 DNA: TGCGCCAGCGCTGGTAGCGGGAGCTACGAGCAGTACTTC; CDR3 protein: CASAGSGSYEQYF
clone size: NA; V gene: TRBV10-2; J gene: TRBJ2-1; D gene: TRBD2; CDR3 DNA: TGCGCCAGCAGTGACTGGACTAGCGGGAGGAATGAGCAGTTCTTC; CDR3 protein: CASSDWTSGRNEQFF
clone size: NA; V gene: TRBV10-1; J gene: TRBJ1-5; D gene: NA; CDR3 DNA: TGCGCCAGCAGTGACCCGGGGGGGGTTCATCAGCCCCAGCATTTT; CDR3 protein: CASSDPGGVHQPQHF
clone size: NA; V gene: TRBV7-9; J gene: TRBJ2-1; D gene: TRBD2; CDR3 DNA: TGTGCCAGCAGCTTAGGGGCTAGCGGGAGACAGGAGCAGTTCTTC; CDR3 protein: CASSLGASGRQEQFF
clone size: NA; V gene: TRBV7-9; J gene: TRBJ2-7; D gene: TRBD1; CDR3 DNA: TGTGCCATCGACAGGGGGATAAACGAGCAGTACTTC; CDR3 protein: CAIDRGINEQYF
clone size: few; V gene: TRBV28; J gene: TRBJ2-7; D gene: TRBD1; CDR3 DNA: TGTGCCAGCAGTTTTCAGGGGGATACCCCGGGGGAGCAGTACTTC; CDR3 protein: CASSFQGDTPGEQYF
clone size: NA; V gene: TRBV30; J gene: TRBJ2-1; D gene: TRBD2; CDR3 DNA: TGTGCCTGGAGCTCGGGAGGATATAATGAGCAGTTCTTC; CDR3 protein: CAWSSGGYNEQFF
clone size: NA; V gene: TRBV7-9; J gene: TRBJ2-7; D gene: NA; CDR3 DNA: TGTGCCAGCAGCGCCCGGGACTCCCCGTACGAGCAGTACTTC; CDR3 protein: CASSARDSPYEQYF
clone size: NA; V gene: TRBV28; J gene: TRBJ1-5; D gene: NA; CDR3 DNA: TGTGCCAGCAGTAGAGGACAACATGGTGATCAGCCCCAGCATTTT; CDR3 protein: CASSRGQHGDQPQHF
clone size: NA; V gene: TRBV7-2; J gene: TRBJ2-7; D gene: NA; CDR3 DNA: TGTGCCAGCAGCCCGAGCTCCTACGAGCAGTACTTC; CDR3 protein: CASSPSSYEQYF
clone size: NA; V gene: TRBV28; J gene: TRBJ2-1; D gene: TRBD2; CDR3 DNA: TGTGCCAGCAGTTCAGGGACTAGCGGGAGAAATGAGCAGTTCTTC; CDR3 protein: CASSSGTSGRNEQFF
clone size: once; V gene: TRBV6-6; J gene: TRBJ2-3; D gene: TRBD2; CDR3 DNA: TGTGCCAGCACCAATCCCGGGACTAGCGAGGATACGCAGTATTTT; CDR3 protein: CASTNPGTSEDTQYF
clone size: NA; V gene: TRBV6-6; J gene: TRBJ1-1; D gene: NA; CDR3 DNA: TGTGCCAGCAGCCCCGGACAGTGGAACACTGAAGCTTTCTTT; CDR3 protein: CASSPGQWNTEAFF
clone size: NA; V gene: TRBV5-6; J gene: TRBJ2-4; D gene: NA; CDR3 DNA: TGTGCCAGCAGCTTTGCAGGAGGGGCCAAAAACATTCAGTACTTC; CDR3 protein: CASSFAGGAKNIQYF
clone size: NA; V gene: TRBV6-6; J gene: TRBJ1-5; D gene: NA; CDR3 DNA: TGTGCCAGCAGAGAGACAGGAGCCAATCAGCCCCAGCATTTT; CDR3 protein: CASRETGANQPQHF
clone size: NA; V gene: TRBV7-2; J gene: TRBJ1-2; D gene: NA; CDR3 DNA: TGTGCCAGCAGCTTAGCGCCTGGCAGGGGCTACACCTTC; CDR3 protein: CASSLAPGRGYTF
clone size: NA; V gene: TRBV28; J gene: TRBJ1-3; D gene: TRBD1; CDR3 DNA: TGTGCCAGCAGCCTAACCGACAGGGCCGGAAACACCATATATTTT; CDR3 protein: CASSLTDRAGNTIYF
clone size: NA; V gene: TRBV6-5; J gene: TRBJ1-1; D gene: NA; CDR3 DNA: TGTGCCAGCAGGGATCTCGCGGGGAACACTGAAGCTTTCTTT; CDR3 protein: CASRDLAGNTEAFF
clone size: NA; V gene: TRBV7-8; J gene: TRBJ2-5; D gene: TRBD2; CDR3 DNA: TGTGCCAGCAGCTTAGGGGTACTAGCGGGAGTTGGGGAACAAGAGACCCAGTACTTC; CDR3 protein: CASSLGVLAGVGEQETQYF
clone size: NA; V gene: TRBV5-8; J gene: TRBJ1-2; D gene: TRBD1; CDR3 DNA: TGTGCCAGCAGCCCCTGGGACAGTGGCTACACCTTC; CDR3 protein: CASSPWDSGYTF
clone size: NA; V gene: TRBV7-2; J gene: TRBJ1-4; D gene: TRBD1; CDR3 DNA: TGTGCCAGCAGCTTAGTAACCTCCAGGGGGGATGAAAAACTGTTTTTT; CDR3 protein: CASSLVTSRGDEKLFF
clone size: once; V gene: TRBV20-1; J gene: TRBJ2-1; D gene: NA; CDR3 DNA: TGCAGTGCTCGAAGGACTAACCCAATCTTC; CDR3 protein: CSARRTNPIF
clone size: NA; V gene: TRBV5-1; J gene: TRBJ1-1; D gene: NA; CDR3 DNA: TGCGCCAGCAGCAGCTTGGACAGTTGGAACACTGAAGCTTTCTTT; CDR3 protein: CASSSLDSWNTEAFF
clone size: NA; V gene: TRBV7-9; J gene: TRBJ2-7; D gene: TRBD1; CDR3 DNA: TGTTCCAGCAGCTTAGCAGGGACAGGGCGCTCCTACGAGCAGTACTTC; CDR3 protein: CSSSLAGTGRSYEQYF
clone size: NA; V gene: TRBV29-1; J gene: TRBJ2-1; D gene: TRBD2; CDR3 DNA: TGCAGCGTTGGGGCACTAGCGGGAATAACGGAGGAGTTCTTC; CDR3 protein: CSVGALAGITEEFF
clone size: few; V gene: TRBV10-2; J gene: TRBJ1-5; D gene: NA; CDR3 DNA: TGCGCCAGCAGTGTGATGGTAGGAACAGCTAATCAGCCCCAGCATTTT; CDR3 protein: CASSVMVGTANQPQHF